The present TCR beta chain was sequenced within a study of cytomegalovirus exposure and HLA in healthy donors. Primers for the PCR totalled 60 Vbeta and 13 Jbeta. Sequencing used immunoSEQ multiplex PCR; TCRdb keeps in-frame clones, though not all of them. The data contain more than 90,000 clones, 60% to 85% of them singletons. The sequenced sample was PBMCs. The sequence was obtained from a man aged 50 to 60 in good health and CMV-seropositive.

The DNA for the CDR3 is TGTGCCAGCAGTACTTCAGGGGTTGCAAAACTGTTTTTT. Translating it yields CASSTSGVAKLFF. The V call is TRBV2, the J call TRBJ1-4; D may be TRBD1 (6 bases). Germline CDR1 is SNHLY and CDR2 is FYNNEI. CDR3 length: 13 amino acids. Trimming shortened V by 5 bases and J by 10 bases, and 14 bases separated the two germline ends.